This TCR beta chain was identified in a study of blood T cell repertoires in COVID-19. As for the study in general: The United States, Italy and Spain supplied acute and convalescent COVID-19 samples. From T cells, B-cell-depleted T cells, or PBMCs came the material, which was cDNA or gDNA.

The V gene lost 3 bases and the J gene lost 2 bases, with 10 bases spanning the gap. The germline gives CDR1 MNHEY, CDR2 SMNVEV (reference sequence). This CDR3 is built from 14 residues. In the authors' workflow: Scientists estimated how many nucleated cells there were by amplifying reference gene primers. Generated by immunoSEQ multiplex PCR, the TCRdb table keeps only in-frame clones and is missing some. That table supplies the V and J calls and clone size; D and trimming were determined from the DNA. This table has about 240,000 clones, about 80% appearing once. This sequence was found in a woman older than 75 with acute or convalescent COVID-19. The J gene is TRBJ1-2, the V gene TRBV27, with D possibly matching TRBD1 (6 bases). Sequencing was carried out using peripheral blood. This CDR3 is CASSFRQGNYGYTF. CDR3 nucleotide sequence: TGTGCCAGCAGTTTCCGCCAGGGGAACTATGGCTACACCTTC.